This TCR beta chain came from a study of Graves' ophthalmopathy and Graves' hyperthyroidism. Overall study findings and caveats: In separating ophthalmopathy from stable hyperthyroidism, a 13-signature model achieved roughly 87% sensitivity and around 81% specificity.

This clonotype has ten or more counts. No antigen is known for it. The CDR3 loop spans 15 amino acids. V was pared by 1 base and J by 6 bases, with 16 bases between. Looked up from germline, CDR1 is SGHRS and CDR2 is YFSETQ. Investigators amplified TCR beta CDR3 regions from RNA transcripts. HTBI primers served in a first-round RT-PCR, which a second-round multiplex PCR followed. Via MiXCR, TCRdb re-called the multiplex PCR reads, giving one row per CDR3 protein. The table has roughly 300,000 distinct CDR3 sequences, roughly 15% seen once; the top ten hold roughly 12%. This TCR derives from an adult man with Graves' ophthalmopathy. This chain joins TRBV5-1 and TRBJ1-2; perhaps TRBD1 as D (6 bases). Input material: peripheral blood. The CDR3: CASSLPGAPRDGYTF. CDR3 bases: TGCGCCAGCAGCTTGCCGGGGGCGCCGAGGGATGGCTACACCTTC.